The sample holds one count of the clone carrying this T cell receptor beta chain. This PCR relied on a set of 60 Vbeta primers and 13 Jbeta primers. Sequencing used immunoSEQ multiplex PCR; TCRdb keeps in-frame clones, though not all of them. Seen here are approximately 150,000 clones, 84% observed once, and the top ten hold roughly 1%. The data are from a study of cytomegalovirus exposure and HLA in healthy donors. Germline-derived CDR1 and CDR2 are MGHRA and YSYEKL. This CDR3 has 20 residues. V trimming: 1 base; J trimming: 8 bases; junction bases outside the gene matches: 20. The J gene is TRBJ2-1, the V gene TRBV4-1, with TRBD2 matching over 10 bases. The sample was PBMCs. The clonotype originates from a man aged 25-45 years in good health and CMV-seronegative. The CDR3 nucleotides read TGCGCCAGCAGCCAAGGACTTGGGGTATGGGAGCGGGGGGGAGTTTATGAGCAGTTCTTC. This sequence encodes CASSQGLGVWERGGVYEQFF.